The present T cell receptor beta chain was sequenced within a study of blood T cells in healthy people across ages. Across the study: There was about one barcoded beta molecule captured by template switching per two T cells.

The CDR3 runs to 14 residues. V shed 5 bases and J shed 6 bases, with 15 bases lying between them. Germline CDR1 and CDR2: SGHTA and FQGTGA. Each donor supplied 7.5 to 10 milliliters of peripheral blood. General observations from the study: Per-million-T-cell TCR beta diversity fell roughly linearly with age.

The authors ran a second PCR of roughly 6 to 12 cycles using a sample-barcoded 5' primer and a J-beta primer mix. From the 5' RACE reads, TCRdb called clonotypes with MiXCR, one entry per CDR3 protein. This table holds hundreds of thousands of distinct CDR3 sequences, under 55% found once. To note about this clonotype: Its antigen is currently unknown.

The chain carries TRBV7-3 and TRBJ2-3; D unclear. The sample comprised blood. This TCR was sampled from a man in his 60s in good health. In nucleotides, the CDR3 is TGTGCCAGCAGCCCCCAATCCAACACTGATACGCAGTATTTT. Protein sequence: CASSPQSNTDTQYF.